Listed below are T cell receptor beta chains from one sample, sequenced in a study of T-cell memory formation after mild COVID-19. Via MiXCR, TCRdb re-called the 5' RACE reads, giving one row per CDR3 protein. This table holds hundreds of thousands of distinct CDR3 sequences, about a fifth found once. The specimen sequenced was PBMCs or a T cell subset sorted from them (not recorded which). The receptors come from an adult woman who had mild COVID-19 (a few samples of this study predate the infection). Cell type and time point are not known. CDR3s include the opening cysteine and the closing phenylalanine or tryptophan. D genes are given only for firm matches. The size entry is marked missing in some rows and otherwise reads once, few, many or a size class.

d_gene	v_gene	j_gene	abundance	CDR3aa	CDR3nt
NA	TRBV12-3/TRBV12-4	TRBJ2-3	many	CASSFGRADTQYF	TGTGCCAGCAGTTTCGGACGGGCAGATACGCAGTATTTT
NA	TRBV5-1	TRBJ2-1	few	CASSLPTTVGNEQFF	TGCGCCAGCAGCTTGCCGACGACCGTTGGCAATGAGCAGTTCTTC
NA	TRBV4-1	TRBJ2-7	NA	CASSPIPETYEQYF	TGCGCCAGCAGCCCCATACCTGAAACCTACGAGCAGTACTTC
NA	TRBV10-3	TRBJ2-7	few	CAISEQGIGHEQYF	TGTGCCATCAGTGAACAGGGTATAGGGCACGAGCAGTACTTC
NA	TRBV20-1	TRBJ1-4	NA	CSGSSGANEKLFF	TGCAGTGGCAGTAGTGGGGCTAATGAAAAACTGTTTTTT
TRBD1	TRBV19	TRBJ1-1	few	CASSIGLRGAGEAFF	TGTGCCAGTAGTATAGGCCTCAGGGGGGCTGGTGAAGCTTTCTTT
NA	TRBV6-2/TRBV6-3	TRBJ1-2	NA	CASSYARAGPRMVF	TGTGCCAGCAGTTACGCAAGGGCAGGCCCCCGAATGGTCTTC
NA	TRBV9	TRBJ2-7	few	CASSVEIGTWNEQYF	TGTGCCAGCAGCGTAGAGATAGGGACATGGAACGAGCAGTACTTC
NA	TRBV5-4	TRBJ2-1	NA	CASSLDSAQANEQFF	TGTGCCAGCAGCTTGGATTCGGCACAGGCCAATGAGCAGTTCTTC
TRBD1	TRBV4-1	TRBJ2-6	few	CASSPSGQGVSGANVLTF	TGCGCCAGCAGCCCTTCGGGACAGGGGGTCTCTGGGGCCAACGTCCTGACTTTC
TRBD2	TRBV29-1	TRBJ2-5	NA	CSVVAGEETQYF	TGCAGCGTTGTTGCGGGGGAAGAGACCCAGTACTTC
NA	TRBV20-1	TRBJ1-1	few	CSADVSIGTLNTEAFF	TGCAGTGCTGATGTTTCTATCGGGACACTGAACACTGAAGCTTTCTTT
NA	TRBV10-3	TRBJ2-3	few	CATTGGNTDTQYF	TGTGCCACCACCGGCGGGAACACAGATACGCAGTATTTT
TRBD1	TRBV12-3/TRBV12-4	TRBJ1-6	NA	CASKPGQADNSPLHF	TGTGCCAGCAAACCAGGACAGGCCGATAATTCACCCCTCCACTTT
NA	TRBV6-5	TRBJ1-1	NA	CASSYSSRTYTEAFF	TGTGCCAGCAGTTACTCGAGCAGGACCTACACTGAAGCTTTCTTT
NA	TRBV12-3/TRBV12-4	TRBJ2-2	NA	CASSFGSGTLSPGELFF	TGTGCCAGCAGTTTTGGGTCCGGGACACTGTCTCCCGGGGAGCTGTTTTTT
NA	TRBV14	TRBJ2-5	NA	CASSPETQYF	TGTGCCAGCAGCCCAGAGACCCAGTACTTC
NA	TRBV7-8	TRBJ2-7	NA	CASSQHGTGAYEQYF	TGTGCCAGCAGCCAGCATGGGACTGGCGCCTACGAGCAGTACTTC
TRBD1	TRBV29-1	TRBJ2-7	few	CSVEGQGPYEQYF	TGCAGCGTTGAAGGACAGGGACCCTACGAGCAGTACTTC
TRBD2	TRBV29-1	TRBJ2-2	NA	CSGGGNTGELFF	TGCAGCGGCGGGGGAAACACCGGGGAGCTGTTTTTT
NA	TRBV5-1	TRBJ2-7	NA	CASSPSLGDPYEQYF	TGCGCCAGCAGCCCCTCACTAGGAGACCCTTACGAGCAGTACTTC